This TCR beta chain comes out of a study of T cells in women clearing cervical HPV infection. Study-level background: Controls gave blood once infection was undetectable; cases at lesion identification. The study, taken as a whole, reports: Repertoire richness, not evenness, was significantly elevated in CIN3+ cases versus controls. Controls had more TRBV6-7 (about 0.15%) than cases (approximately 0.11%).

With respect to this clone: Its antigen is not identified. Read coverage stops 3 residues before the CDR3 terminus; the germline J gene supplies the remainder.

All participants had a single incident cervical HPV16 infection, and prevalent HPV16 infections were excluded. V was trimmed by 3 bases and J by 8 bases, leaving 8 bases between them. This CDR3 comprises 12 residues. CDR1 is SGHDN and CDR2 is FVKESK in the germline V gene. The assay was immunoSEQ multiplex PCR, and TCRdb's table has in-frame clones only and misses some. The listing records tens of thousands of clones. Source material: blood buffy coat. This chain joins TRBV14 and TRBJ1-5, with a possible D match to TRBD1 (5 bases). The sequence came from a woman between 18 and 69 years old with a cervical HPV16 infection that either progressed to CIN3+ or cleared (not recorded which). The DNA read from the CDR3 is TGTGCCAGCAGCCAGAGGGGCGAGCCC. Translating it yields CASSQRGEP. The CDR3 in its entirety is CASSQRGEPQHF.